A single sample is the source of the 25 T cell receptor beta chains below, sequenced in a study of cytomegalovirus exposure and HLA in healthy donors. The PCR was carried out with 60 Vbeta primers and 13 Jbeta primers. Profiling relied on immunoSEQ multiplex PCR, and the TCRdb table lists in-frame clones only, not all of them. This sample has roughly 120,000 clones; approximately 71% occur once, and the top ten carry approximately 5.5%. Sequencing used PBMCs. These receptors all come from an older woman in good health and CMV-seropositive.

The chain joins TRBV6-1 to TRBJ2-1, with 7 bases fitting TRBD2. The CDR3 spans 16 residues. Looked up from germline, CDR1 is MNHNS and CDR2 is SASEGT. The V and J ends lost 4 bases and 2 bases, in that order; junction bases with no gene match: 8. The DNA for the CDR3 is TGTGCCAGCAGTGGAGCGGGGCAGCTGGCCTACAATGAGCAGTTCTTC. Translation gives CASSGAGQLAYNEQFF.

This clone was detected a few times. CDR3 sequence: CASSSDSGRSGEKLFF. DNA for the CDR3: TGTGCCAGCAGTTCTGACTCCGGACGGAGCGGTGAAAAACTGTTTTTT. The chain employs TRBV6-6 and TRBJ1-4; D gene unclear. Trimming cost V 4 bases and J 7 bases, with 19 bases left between them. CDR1 is MNHNY and CDR2 is SVGAGI in the germline V gene (reference sequence). CDR3 length equals 16 residues.

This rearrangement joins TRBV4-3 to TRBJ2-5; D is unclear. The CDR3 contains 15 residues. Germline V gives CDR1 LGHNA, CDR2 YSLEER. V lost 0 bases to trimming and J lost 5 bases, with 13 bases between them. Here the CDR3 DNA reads TGCGCCAGCAGCCAAGATCCCAAGCCCAGGGAGACCCAGTACTTC. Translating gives CASSQDPKPRETQYF.

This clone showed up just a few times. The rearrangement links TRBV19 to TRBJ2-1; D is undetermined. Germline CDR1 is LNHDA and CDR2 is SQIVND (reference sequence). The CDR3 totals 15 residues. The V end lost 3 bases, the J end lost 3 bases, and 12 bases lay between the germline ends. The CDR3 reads CASSITPQSYNEQFF. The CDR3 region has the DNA TGTGCCAGTAGTATTACACCCCAAAGCTACAATGAGCAGTTCTTC.

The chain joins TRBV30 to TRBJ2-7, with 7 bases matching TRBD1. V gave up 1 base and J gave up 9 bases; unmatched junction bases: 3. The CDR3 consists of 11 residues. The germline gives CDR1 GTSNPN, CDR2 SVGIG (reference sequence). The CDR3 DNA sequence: TGTGCCTGGAGTGCGCGACAGGGGCAGTACTTC. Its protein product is CAWSARQGQYF.

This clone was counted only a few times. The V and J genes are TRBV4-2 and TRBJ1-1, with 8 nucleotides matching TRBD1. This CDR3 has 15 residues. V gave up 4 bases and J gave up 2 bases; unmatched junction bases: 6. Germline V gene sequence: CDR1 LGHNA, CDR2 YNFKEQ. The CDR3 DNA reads TGTGCCAGCAGCCCCCGGACAGGGAGCAACACTGAAGCTTTCTTT. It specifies CASSPRTGSNTEAFF.

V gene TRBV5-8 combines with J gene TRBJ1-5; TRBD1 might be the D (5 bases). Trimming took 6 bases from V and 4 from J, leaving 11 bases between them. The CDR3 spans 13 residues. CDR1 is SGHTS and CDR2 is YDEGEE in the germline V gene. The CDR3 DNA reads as TGTGCCAGCATCGGGCGGGGGAATCAGCCCCAGCATTTT. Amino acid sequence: CASIGRGNQPQHF.

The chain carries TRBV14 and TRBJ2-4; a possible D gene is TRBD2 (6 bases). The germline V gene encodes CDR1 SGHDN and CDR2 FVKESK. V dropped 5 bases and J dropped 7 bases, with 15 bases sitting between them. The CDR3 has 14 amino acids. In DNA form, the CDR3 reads TGTGCCAGCAGCTTAGACGCAGGAGGGAACATTCAGTACTTC. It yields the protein CASSLDAGGNIQYF. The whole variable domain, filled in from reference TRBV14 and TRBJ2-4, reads EAGVTQFPSHSVIEKGQTVTLRCDPISGHDNLYWYRRVMGKEIKFLLHFVKESKQDESGMPNNRFLAERTGGTYSTLKVQPAELEDSGVYFCASSLDAGGNIQYFGAGTRLSVL.

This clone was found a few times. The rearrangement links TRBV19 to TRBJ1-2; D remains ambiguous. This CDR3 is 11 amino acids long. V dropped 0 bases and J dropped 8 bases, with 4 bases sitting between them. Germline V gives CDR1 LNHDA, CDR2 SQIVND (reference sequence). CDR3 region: CASSIDLGYTF. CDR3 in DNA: TGTGCCAGTAGTATAGATCTGGGCTACACCTTC.

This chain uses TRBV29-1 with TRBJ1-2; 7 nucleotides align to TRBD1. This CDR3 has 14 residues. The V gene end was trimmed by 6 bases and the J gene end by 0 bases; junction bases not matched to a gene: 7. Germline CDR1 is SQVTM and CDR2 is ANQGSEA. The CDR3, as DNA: TGCAGCGTAGTACAGGGGACCGCTAACTATGGCTACACCTTC. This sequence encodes CSVVQGTANYGYTF. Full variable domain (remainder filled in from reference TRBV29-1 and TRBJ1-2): SAVISQKPSRDICQRGTSLTIQCQVDSQVTMMFWYRQQPGQSLTLIATANQGSEATYESGFVIDKFPISRPNLTFSTLTVSNMSPEDSSIYLCSVVQGTANYGYTFGSGTRLTVV.

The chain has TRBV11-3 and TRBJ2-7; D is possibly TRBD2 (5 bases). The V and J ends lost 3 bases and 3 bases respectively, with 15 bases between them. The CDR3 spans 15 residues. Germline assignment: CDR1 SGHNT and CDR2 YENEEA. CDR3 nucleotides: TGTGCCAGCAGCTTGGACTTTCCGGACGGCTACGAGCAGTACTTC. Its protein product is CASSLDFPDGYEQYF.

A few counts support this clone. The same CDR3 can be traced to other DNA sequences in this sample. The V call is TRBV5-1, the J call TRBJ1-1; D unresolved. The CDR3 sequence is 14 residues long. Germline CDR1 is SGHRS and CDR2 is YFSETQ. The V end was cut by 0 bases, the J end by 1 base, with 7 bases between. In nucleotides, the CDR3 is TGCGCCAGCAGCTTGGATCCGGGGAACACTGAAGCTTTCTTT. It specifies CASSLDPGNTEAFF.

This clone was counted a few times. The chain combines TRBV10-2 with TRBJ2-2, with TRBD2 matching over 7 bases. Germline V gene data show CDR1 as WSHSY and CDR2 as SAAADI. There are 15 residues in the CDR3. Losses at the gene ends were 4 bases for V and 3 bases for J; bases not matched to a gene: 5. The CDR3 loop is CASSGPGGYTGELFF. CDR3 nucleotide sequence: TGCGCCAGCAGTGGTCCCGGGGGGTACACCGGGGAGCTGTTTTTT.

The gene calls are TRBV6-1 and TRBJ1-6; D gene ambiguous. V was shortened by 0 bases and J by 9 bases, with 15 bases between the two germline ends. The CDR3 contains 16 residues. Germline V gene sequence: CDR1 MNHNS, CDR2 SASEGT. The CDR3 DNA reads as TGTGCCAGCAGTGAAGCCTGGCGTGGCGGCCTTTCACCCCTCCACTTT. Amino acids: CASSEAWRGGLSPLHF.

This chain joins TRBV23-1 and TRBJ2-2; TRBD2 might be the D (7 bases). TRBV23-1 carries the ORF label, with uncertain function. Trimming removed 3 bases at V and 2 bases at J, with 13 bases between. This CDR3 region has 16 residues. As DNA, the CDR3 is TGCGCCAGCAGTCATGAGGGGGGGGCTAACACCGGGGAGCTGTTTTTT. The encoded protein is CASSHEGGANTGELFF.

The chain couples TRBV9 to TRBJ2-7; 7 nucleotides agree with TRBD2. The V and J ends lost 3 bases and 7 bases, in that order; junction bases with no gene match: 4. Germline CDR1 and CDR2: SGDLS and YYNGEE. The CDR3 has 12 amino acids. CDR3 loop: CASSATAGEQYF. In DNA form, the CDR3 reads TGTGCCAGCAGCGCGACAGCGGGGGAGCAGTACTTC.

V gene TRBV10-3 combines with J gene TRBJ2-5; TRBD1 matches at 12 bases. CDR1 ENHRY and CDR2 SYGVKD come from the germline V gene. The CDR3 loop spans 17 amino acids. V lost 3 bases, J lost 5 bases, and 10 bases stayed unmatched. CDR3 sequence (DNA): TGTGCCATCAGTGAATTAGGGACAGGGGGCTTTCAGGAGACCCAGTACTTC. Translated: CAISELGTGGFQETQYF.

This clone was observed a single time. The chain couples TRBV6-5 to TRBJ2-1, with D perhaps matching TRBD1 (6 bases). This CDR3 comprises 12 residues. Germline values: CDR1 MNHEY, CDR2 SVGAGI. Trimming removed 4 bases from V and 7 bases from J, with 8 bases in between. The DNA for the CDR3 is TGTGCCAGCAGTTTGCAGGGGAATGAGCAGTTCTTC. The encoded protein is CASSLQGNEQFF.

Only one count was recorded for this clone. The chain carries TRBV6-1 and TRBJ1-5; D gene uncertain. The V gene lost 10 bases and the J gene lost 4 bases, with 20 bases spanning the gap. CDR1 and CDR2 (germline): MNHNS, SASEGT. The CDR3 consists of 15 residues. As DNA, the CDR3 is TGTGCCATCGGAGGTCCAGAACCCCTAAATCAGCCCCAGCATTTT. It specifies CAIGGPEPLNQPQHF.

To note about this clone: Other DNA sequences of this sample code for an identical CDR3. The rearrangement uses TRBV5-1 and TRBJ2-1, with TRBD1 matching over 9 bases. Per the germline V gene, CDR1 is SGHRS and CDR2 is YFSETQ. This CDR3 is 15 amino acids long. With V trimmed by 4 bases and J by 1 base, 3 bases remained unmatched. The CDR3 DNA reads TGCGCCAGCAGCCCGGGACAGGGTTCCTACAATGAGCAGTTCTTC. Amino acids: CASSPGQGSYNEQFF.

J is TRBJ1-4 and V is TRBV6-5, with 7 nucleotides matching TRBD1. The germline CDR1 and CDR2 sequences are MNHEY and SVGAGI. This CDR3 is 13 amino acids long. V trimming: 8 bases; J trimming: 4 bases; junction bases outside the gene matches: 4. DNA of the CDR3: TGTGCCAGCCGGGACAGTGTTAATGAAAAACTGTTTTTT. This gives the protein CASRDSVNEKLFF.

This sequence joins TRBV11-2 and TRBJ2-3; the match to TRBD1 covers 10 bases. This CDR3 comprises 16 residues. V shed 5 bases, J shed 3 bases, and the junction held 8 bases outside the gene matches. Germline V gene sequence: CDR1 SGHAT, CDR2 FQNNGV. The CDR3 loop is CASSPFGQGGTDTQYF. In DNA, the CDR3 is TGTGCCAGCAGCCCGTTCGGACAGGGGGGAACAGATACGCAGTATTTT.

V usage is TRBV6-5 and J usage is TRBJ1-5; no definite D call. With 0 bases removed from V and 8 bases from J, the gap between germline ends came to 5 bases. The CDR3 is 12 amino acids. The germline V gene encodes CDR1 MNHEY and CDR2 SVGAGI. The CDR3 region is CASSYSAKPQHF. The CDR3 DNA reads TGTGCCAGCAGTTACTCGGCCAAGCCCCAGCATTTT.

CDR3 region: CASSASRGLGATSTDTQYF. The CDR3 bases are TGTGCCAGCAGTGCCTCCCGGGGCCTGGGGGCAACTAGCACAGATACGCAGTATTTT. This chain connects TRBV6-1 to TRBJ2-3; a possible D gene is TRBD1 (6 bases). The CDR3 is made up of 19 amino acids. Germline CDR1 reads MNHNS; CDR2 reads SASEGT. Trimming shortened V by 4 bases and J by 0 bases, and 23 bases separated the two germline ends.

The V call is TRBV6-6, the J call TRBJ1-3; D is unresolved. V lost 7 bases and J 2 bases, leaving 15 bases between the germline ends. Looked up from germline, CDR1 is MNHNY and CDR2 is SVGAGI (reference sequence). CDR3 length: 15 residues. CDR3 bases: TGTGCCAGCACGATAGACGGAGCAACTGGAAACACCATATATTTT. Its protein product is CASTIDGATGNTIYF.